This T cell receptor beta chain was identified in a study of blood T cell repertoires in COVID-19. Authors' methods: Reference gene primer amplification gave estimated nucleated cell counts. Repertoires were generated with immunoSEQ multiplex PCR, while TCRdb's copy carries only in-frame clones and drops some. V and J calls plus clone size are reproduced from that table; the DNA served to infer D and trimming. The repertoire consists of about 86,000 clones, with approximately 83% occurring once and the leading ten covering 30% to 35%. Trimming pared 2 bases from V and 0 bases from J, leaving 13 bases between. Germline V CDR1 and CDR2: MNHEY, SMNVEV (reference sequence). The CDR3 runs 16 residues.

The J gene is TRBJ1-1, the V gene TRBV27; D is perhaps TRBD1 (6 bases). Sequenced sample: peripheral blood. The origin of this receptor is a woman older than 75 with active or convalescent COVID-19. The CDR3 spells CASSLTGGGMNTEAFF. CDR3 in DNA: TGTGCCAGCAGTTTAACGGGAGGGGGGATGAACACTGAAGCTTTCTTT.